The 31 T cell receptor beta chains reported below all come from one sample, sequenced in a study of T-cell reconstitution after alpha-beta-depleted transplantation in children. Preparation of the TCRbeta library involved a method that used unique molecular identifiers. One entry per CDR3 protein results from TCRdb running MiXCR on the PCR reads. The sample has nearly 350,000 distinct CDR3 sequences, 15% to 20% seen once. Sequences were derived from PBMCs, mostly from graft donor cells, sampled 360 days after TCRalphabeta/CD19-depleted stem cell transplant. These receptors were taken from a male patient between 2 and 10 years old who had a stem cell transplant for acute lymphoblastic leukemia, so the T cells may come from the graft donor.

CDR3 in amino acids: CASGQSGNTIYF. The CDR3 coding sequence is TGTGCTAGTGGCCAGTCTGGAAACACCATATATTTT. The chain combines TRBV12-5 with TRBJ1-3; D is unresolved. The CDR3 extends over 12 amino acids. Germline V gene sequence: CDR1 LGHNT, CDR2 FRNRAP. Between the trimmed V and J ends, which lost 6 bases and 1 base, there was a span of 4 bases.

The V gene is TRBV7-3, the J gene TRBJ2-7; possibly TRBD2 for D (6 bases). V shed 0 bases and J shed 3 bases, with 12 bases lying between them. The CDR3 totals 15 residues. Germline V gene lookup returns CDR1 SGHTA and CDR2 FQGTGA. The CDR3 sequence is CASSLTGTPVYEQYF. CDR3 in DNA: TGTGCCAGCAGCTTAACGGGGACTCCCGTCTACGAGCAGTACTTC.

This clonotype was seen a handful of times. The V call is TRBV12-3 or TRBV12-4, the J call TRBJ2-7; D is unresolved. CDR3 length: 13 residues. V was shortened by 6 bases and J by 0 bases, with 9 bases between the two germline ends. The CDR3 nucleotides read TGTGCCAGCAGATCACTCGACTCCTACGAGCAGTACTTC. Translated, it gives CASRSLDSYEQYF.

The table lists this clonotype with a few counts. As DNA, the CDR3 is TGTGCCAGCAGTTTTGTCGCGGGTACTAGCACAGATACGCAGTATTTT. Amino acid sequence: CASSFVAGTSTDTQYF. V gene TRBV12-3 or TRBV12-4 combines with J gene TRBJ2-3; the D gene is possibly TRBD2 (5 bases). The CDR3 has 16 amino acids. Trimming shortened V by 3 bases and J by 0 bases, and 13 bases separated the two germline ends.

This clonotype was recorded a few times. The CDR3 DNA is TGTGCCACCAGCAGAGAGTCGGACAGGGCAACAGATACGCAGTATTTT. As protein: CATSRESDRATDTQYF. The rearrangement links TRBV15 to TRBJ2-3, with 8 bases identical to TRBD1. The V segment lost 0 bases and the J segment 3 bases; nucleotides outside the gene matches: 5. This CDR3 is built from 16 residues. Germline lookup yields CDR1 LNHNV and CDR2 YYDKDF (reference sequence).

This CDR3 reads CASRGTGLAGDEQYF. The DNA for the CDR3 is TGTGCCAGCAGGGGCACGGGACTAGCGGGAGACGAGCAGTACTTC. J is TRBJ2-7 and V is TRBV7-9, with 14 bases matching TRBD2. The germline gives CDR1 SEHNR, CDR2 FQNEAQ (reference sequence). This CDR3 has 15 residues. V trimming: 6 bases; J trimming: 5 bases; junction bases outside the gene matches: 6.

This clonotype came up many times. V usage is TRBV18 and J usage is TRBJ2-3, with 8 bases that match TRBD1. The germline V gene encodes CDR1 KGHSH and CDR2 LQKENI. This CDR3 contains 14 residues. The V gene end was trimmed by 8 bases and the J gene end by 6 bases; junction bases not matched to a gene: 10. The CDR3: CASLRTGQVDTQYF. CDR3 nucleotides: TGTGCCAGCCTGCGGACAGGGCAGGTTGATACGCAGTATTTT. The complete variable domain, with remaining parts taken from reference TRBV18 and TRBJ2-3, reads NAGVMQNPRHLVRRRGQEARLRCSPMKGHSHVYWYRQLPEEGLKFMVYLQKENIIDESGMPKERFSAEFPKEGPSILRIQQVVRGDSAAYFCASLRTGQVDTQYFGPGTRLTVL.

A few counts support this clonotype. The rearrangement links TRBV29-1 to TRBJ2-5, with 11 bases lining up with TRBD2. Germline lookup yields CDR1 SQVTM and CDR2 ANQGSEA. The CDR3 loop spans 16 amino acids. The junction had 8 bases not matched to a gene; V was cut back by 5 bases and J by 0 bases. CDR3 sequence reads: CSVFGLAGLYQETQYF. The CDR3 region has the DNA TGCAGCGTTTTCGGACTAGCGGGTCTGTACCAAGAGACCCAGTACTTC.

J is TRBJ2-3 and V is TRBV5-1; unclear D gene. The CDR3 extends over 14 amino acids. The V gene lost 5 bases and the J gene lost 0 bases, with 10 bases spanning the gap. CDR1 is SGHRS, CDR2 YFSETQ, per germline. The DNA for the CDR3 is TGCGCCAGCAGAATCGGGTATAGCACAGATACGCAGTATTTT. Its translation is CASRIGYSTDTQYF.

V is TRBV20-1 and J is TRBJ1-6; tentative D call: TRBD1 (5 bases). The V end was cut by 5 bases, the J end by 2 bases, with 16 bases between. The CDR3 has 16 amino acids. Germline lookup yields CDR1 DFQATT and CDR2 SNEGSKA (reference sequence). This CDR3 reads CSARGGIFPYNSPLHF. CDR3 DNA sequence: TGCAGTGCTCGCGGGGGGATCTTCCCCTATAATTCACCCCTCCACTTT.

The V and J genes are TRBV12-3 or TRBV12-4 and TRBJ2-7; D remains unclear. CDR3 size: 14 residues. V lost 7 bases to trimming and J lost 4 bases, with 17 bases between them. This CDR3 reads CASNPLGLYYEQYF. The CDR3 DNA follows: TGTGCCAGCAACCCCTTAGGCCTTTATTACGAGCAGTACTTC.

The chain combines TRBV4-3 with TRBJ2-3, with D unresolved. The germline CDR1 and CDR2 sequences are LGHNA and YSLEER. The V end was cut by 1 base, the J end by 1 base, with 9 bases between. This CDR3 is built from 15 residues. The CDR3 DNA reads as TGCGCCAGCAGCCAAGGGCTACCCGGCACAGATACGCAGTATTTT. It codes for CASSQGLPGTDTQYF.

This clonotype was seen a few times. The chain carries TRBV20-1 and TRBJ2-7, with a possible D match to TRBD1 (6 bases). This CDR3 contains 13 residues. V lost 6 bases and J 3 bases, leaving 15 bases between the germline ends. The germline gives CDR1 DFQATT, CDR2 SNEGSKA (reference sequence). CDR3 nucleotides: TGCAGTGCAAGTACAGGGCTTAGCTACGAGCAGTACTTC. It codes for CSASTGLSYEQYF.

This clonotype was counted ten times or more. J is TRBJ2-7 and V is TRBV12-3 or TRBV12-4, with a possible D match to TRBD2 (6 bases). Deletions cut 3 bases from V and 5 bases from J, with 8 bases between. This CDR3 region has 12 residues. The CDR3 DNA is TGTGCCAGCAGTTTTGGCGGGAACGAGCAGTACTTC. Translation: CASSFGGNEQYF.

This clonotype was found a few times. V and J are TRBV15 and TRBJ2-1, with D tentatively TRBD2 (5 bases). The CDR3 spans 16 residues. Germline V gene sequence: CDR1 LNHNV, CDR2 YYDKDF (reference sequence). V was trimmed by 4 bases and J by 5 bases, leaving 18 bases between them. CDR3 sequence: CATSKRTGPPNNEQFF. For the CDR3, the DNA is TGTGCCACCAGCAAGCGGACTGGGCCCCCAAACAATGAGCAGTTCTTC.

The chain employs TRBV7-4 and TRBJ2-6; D possibly corresponds to TRBD1 (6 bases). Trimming left V 10 bases short and J 4 bases short, with 17 bases between. Germline CDR1 is SGHVT and CDR2 is SQSDAQ. The CDR3 has 15 amino acids. The DNA of the CDR3 is TGTGCCACCTGGGGGCAGATTTCGGGGGCCAACGTCCTGACTTTC. Its translation: CATWGQISGANVLTF.

This clonotype was counted ten times or more. V is TRBV12-3 or TRBV12-4 and J is TRBJ2-1; D not certain. This CDR3 has 13 amino acids. Trimming removed 1 base at V and 7 bases at J, with 8 bases between. CDR3 nucleotides: TGTGCCAGCAGTTTAGGGCAGACTAATGAGCAGTTCTTC. As protein: CASSLGQTNEQFF.

Only a few counts were recorded for this clonotype. V usage is TRBV5-1 and J usage is TRBJ2-1; D unresolved. This CDR3 region has 14 residues. Trimming took 0 bases from V and 1 from J, leaving 5 bases between them. Germline CDR1 reads SGHRS; CDR2 reads YFSETQ. The CDR3: CASSLVDSYNEQFF. In nucleotides, the CDR3 is TGCGCCAGCAGCTTGGTTGATTCCTACAATGAGCAGTTCTTC.

In its sample, this clonotype was seen many times. The CDR3 coding sequence is TGTGCCAGCAGCTTAGATCATGCCTGGACGGGAGATGAGCAGTTCTTC. It codes for CASSLDHAWTGDEQFF. V is TRBV11-2 and J is TRBJ2-1; TRBD2 might be the D (6 bases). Trimming shortened V by 0 bases and J by 8 bases, and 17 bases separated the two germline ends. CDR3 length: 16 amino acids. Germline V gene sequence: CDR1 SGHAT, CDR2 FQNNGV.

This clonotype was detected a few times. The genes are TRBV24-1 and TRBJ2-1; possible D gene TRBD2, 6 bases. Between the trimmed V and J ends, which lost 9 bases and 5 bases, there was a span of 22 bases. Germline V gene sequence: CDR1 KGHDR, CDR2 SFDVKD. CDR3 length equals 16 residues. The CDR3 coding sequence is TGTGCCACCCCGGGAGTGGGCGCGGGGCTAGACAATGAGCAGTTCTTC. It yields the protein CATPGVGAGLDNEQFF.

This clonotype was observed a handful of times. V and J are TRBV9 and TRBJ2-7; D perhaps matches TRBD1 (5 bases). Trimming removed 1 base at V and 5 bases at J, with 13 bases between. From germline, CDR1 is SGDLS and CDR2 YYNGEE. CDR3 size: 14 residues. The CDR3 region has the DNA TGTGCCAGCAGCGTACTAGGGGTCGGAAACGAGCAGTACTTC. Its translation: CASSVLGVGNEQYF.

Many counts were recorded for this clonotype. DNA of the CDR3: TGCAGCGTTGAACGGGGCTACGAGCAGTACTTC. It yields the protein CSVERGYEQYF. J is TRBJ2-7 and V is TRBV29-1; possibly TRBD2 for D (5 bases). Trimming pared 2 bases from V and 3 bases from J, leaving 5 bases between. This CDR3 is 11 amino acids long. In germline, CDR1 is SQVTM, CDR2 ANQGSEA.

The chain uses TRBV28 and TRBJ2-5, with 10 bases aligning to TRBD2. V gave up 2 bases and J gave up 7 bases; unmatched junction bases: 7. Germline CDR1 MDHEN, CDR2 SYDVKM. CDR3 size: 15 residues. For the CDR3, the DNA is TGTGCCAGCAGTTTAGATGCTAGCGGGAGAGGGACCCAGTACTTC. Protein product: CASSLDASGRGTQYF.

About this clonotype itself: One end of the junction does not line up with germline, which may come from a read error. The V call is TRBV18, the J call TRBJ1-2; D call uncertain. Germline CDR1 is KGHSH and CDR2 is LQKENI. This CDR3 is built from 12 residues. The CDR3, as DNA: TGTGCCAGCTCACCATCAGTAGAACCTATTAAATTC. Translating it yields CASSPSVEPIKF.

The chain links TRBV6-1 to TRBJ1-5, with D possibly matching TRBD1 (6 bases). V was trimmed by 2 bases and J by 7 bases, leaving 18 bases between them. The CDR3 sequence is 16 residues long. Germline loops: CDR1 MNHNS, CDR2 SASEGT. CDR3 nucleotide sequence: TGTGCCAGCAGTGAAAGGACGTATACAGGGTACCAGCCCCAGCATTTT. It yields the protein CASSERTYTGYQPQHF.

In this sample, this clonotype turned up a few times. V gene TRBV28 combines with J gene TRBJ1-2, with 7 bases lining up with TRBD1. The CDR3 consists of 14 residues. CDR1 MDHEN and CDR2 SYDVKM come from the germline V gene. The J segment lost 4 bases and the V segment lost 6 bases, leaving 8 bases of the junction unmatched. This chain's CDR3 is CASSPLAGGYGYTF. Written as DNA, the CDR3 is TGTGCCAGCAGCCCCCTGGCAGGGGGCTATGGCTACACCTTC.

J is TRBJ2-5 and V is TRBV25-1; 7 bases fit TRBD1. The V gene end was trimmed by 4 bases and the J gene end by 3 bases; junction bases not matched to a gene: 11. Per the germline V gene, CDR1 is MGHDK and CDR2 is SYGVNS. The CDR3 has 16 residues. DNA for the CDR3: TGTGCCAGCAGTGCATACAGGGGACCCAAAAAAGAGACCCAGTACTTC. This gives the protein CASSAYRGPKKETQYF.

The V gene is TRBV6-2 or TRBV6-3, the J gene TRBJ1-2, with D tentatively TRBD1 (6 bases). Germline loops: CDR1 MNHEY, CDR2 SVGEGT. This CDR3 comprises 14 residues. The germline V and J ends were trimmed by 2 bases and 4 bases, with 11 bases remaining between them. DNA for the CDR3: TGTGCCAGCAGTTACCTTGGGACAAGCTATGGCTACACCTTC. Translation: CASSYLGTSYGYTF.

Worth noting for this clonotype: One end of the junction varies from germline; a read error may be responsible. The rearrangement links TRBV12-5 to TRBJ2-5, with TRBD2 identical over 11 bases. This CDR3 is built from 17 residues. The germline gives CDR1 LGHNT, CDR2 FRNRAP. The CDR3 loop reads CASGLVLAGVGQGTQYF. For the CDR3, the DNA is TGTGCTAGTGGTTTGGTACTAGCGGGAGTTGGCCAAGGGACCCAGTACTTC. The entire variable domain, with the rest obtained from reference TRBV12-5 and TRBJ2-5, is as follows: DARVTQTPRHKVTEMGQEVTMRCQPILGHNTVFWYRQTMMQGLELLAYFRNRAPLDDSGMPKDRFSAEMPDATLATLKIQPSEPRDSAVYFCASGLVLAGVGQGTQYFGPGTRLLVL.

The rearrangement links TRBV4-1 to TRBJ2-3; TRBD2 agrees at 8 bases. CDR3 size: 16 residues. The germline V gene has CDR1 MGHRA and CDR2 YSYEKL. V shed 4 bases, J shed 3 bases, and the junction held 9 bases outside the gene matches. The CDR3 nucleotides read TGCGCCAGCAGCCCACAGCGGGGGTGGAATACAGATACGCAGTATTTT. It translates to CASSPQRGWNTDTQYF.

This clonotype was counted ten times or more. The chain employs TRBV12-3 or TRBV12-4 and TRBJ2-5; 7 positions match TRBD2. The junction had 10 bases not matched to a gene; V was cut back by 3 bases and J by 9 bases. The CDR3 extends over 14 amino acids. The CDR3 DNA reads TGTGCCAGCAGTTTTGAGGGAGGGCCGGGGGCCCAGTACTTC. Residues: CASSFEGGPGAQYF.